This is a list of T cell receptor beta chains from one sample in a study of human T cells and chemical hapten exposure. One entry per CDR3 protein results from TCRdb running MiXCR on the RACE reads. The sample has 50,000 to 70,000 distinct CDR3 sequences; around 11% are singletons. The source material was whole blood, sampled in connection with sensitization to the hapten diphenylcyclopropenone (DPC). Receptors originate from a man aged 25-45 years with alopecia areata. Some clones in this sample may be carry-over from other donors' samples. The conserved cysteine and the conserved F or W are not part of the CDR3 here.

TRBJ2-2,TRBV5-1,ASSSDRANTGELF
TRBJ2-5,TRBV2,ASSQGGGYETQY
TRBJ1-2,TRBV28,ASRIQGAYGYT
TRBJ1-1,TRBV18,ASSLGGGMNTEAF
TRBJ2-1,TRBV20-1,SARDLGVSYNEQF
TRBJ1-1,TRBV7-9,ASSSGDRNTEAF
TRBJ2-7,TRBV3-1,ASSQGQGSWGEQY
TRBJ1-2,TRBV28,ASSILGQGNYGYT
TRBJ1-2,TRBV4-2,ASRRTAGTGSGANYGYT
TRBJ1-5,TRBV19,ASSIDNGRNQPQH
TRBJ2-7,TRBV7-2,ASSSALEQY
TRBJ1-1,TRBV28,ASTLRGAAEAF
TRBJ2-7,TRBV3-1,ASSQTGDPPYEQY
TRBJ2-6,TRBV11-2,ASSPGSSGANVLT
TRBJ2-7,TRBV10-3,AISAQQGDEQY
TRBJ2-5,TRBV28,ASGGGEETQY
TRBJ2-4,TRBV7-9,ASSEQYIQY
TRBJ1-6,TRBV28,ASRVGMNNSPLH
TRBJ2-5,TRBV29-1,SVVPTVTQETQY
TRBJ1-5,TRBV7-6,ASSLLGGPGRRDQPQH
TRBJ2-7,TRBV18,ASSPLGISYEQY
TRBJ2-1,TRBV7-9,ASSPRGGYTRGRDNEQF
TRBJ1-2,TRBV18,ASSPQGVNVNRYT
TRBJ2-1,TRBV2,ASSGTGGSRDNEQF
TRBJ2-7,TRBV5-4,ASSPMTGGREQY
TRBJ1-2,TRBV29-1,SSWGRVDGYT
TRBJ1-6,TRBV10-3,AISERGSPLH
TRBJ1-4,TRBV7-6,ASSLQSGVHEKLF
TRBJ2-7,TRBV7-9,ASSLGGTGGEQY
TRBJ1-2,TRBV7-9,ATSGWDRGSHGYT
TRBJ2-3,TRBV29-1,SGEVDTQY
TRBJ2-1,TRBV28,ASRVEDRGRHEQF
TRBJ2-1,TRBV28,ASSSGSGGQHQF
TRBJ1-5,TRBV19,ASSIGQYSNQPQH
TRBJ2-7,TRBV7-3,ASSIMGDRGPPYEQY
TRBJ1-2,TRBV6-5,ASSYSEGADGYT
TRBJ2-3,TRBV11-3,ASSLGRRDTQY
TRBJ2-5,TRBV7-2,ASSSDRGAETQY
TRBJ1-2,TRBV24-1,ATSESGTAYGYT
TRBJ2-7,TRBV6-6,ASSYAQGAIYEQY
TRBJ2-6,TRBV6-6,ASTPIQAGQLILSSGANVLT
TRBJ1-3,TRBV18,ASSPSGVSGNTIY
TRBJ2-7,TRBV6-2/TRBV6-3,ASSPGSYEQY
TRBJ2-7,TRBV4-1,ASSQRKTGGRYEQY
TRBJ2-4,TRBV7-8,ASSQPRQGSLENIQH
TRBJ2-3,TRBV7-9,ASSFQGGSTDTQY
TRBJ1-1,TRBV28,ASTLLPGQGVTEAF
TRBJ2-3,TRBV5-1,ASSLLRGDRDTQY
TRBJ2-1,TRBV12-3/TRBV12-4,ASSLDAEYNEQF
TRBJ2-7,TRBV3-1,ASSQGQGGGEQY
TRBJ2-7,TRBV11-2,ASSSLAGGTYEQY
TRBJ2-2,TRBV10-3,AISEGTVNTGELF